The clone carrying this T cell receptor beta chain came up many times. Its antigen is unknown. The data originate from a study of T-cell memory formation after mild COVID-19. Study-wide results and limits: There were some responding clones in pre-infection memory, which suggested that cross-reactive memory had joined.

Trimming removed 3 bases from V and 1 base from J; junction bases left unmatched: 16. The germline V gene encodes CDR1 DFQATT and CDR2 SNEGSKA (reference sequence). CDR3 length: 19 residues. TCRdb reprocessed the 5' RACE reads with MiXCR, giving one entry per CDR3 protein. The sample includes 250,000 to 400,000 distinct CDR3 sequences, roughly an eighth of them seen just once. The sequenced sample consisted of PBMCs or a T cell subset sorted from them (not recorded which). This chain connects TRBV20-1 to TRBJ2-3; TRBD2 matches at 10 bases. The sequence was obtained from a man younger than 35 who had mild COVID-19 (a few samples of this study predate the infection). Cell type and time point are not known. CDR3 nucleotide sequence: TGCAGTGCTAGCAGCCCAGCGGGGGGGCAAAGACTTGGCACAGATACGCAGTATTTT. Its translation: CSASSPAGGQRLGTDTQYF.